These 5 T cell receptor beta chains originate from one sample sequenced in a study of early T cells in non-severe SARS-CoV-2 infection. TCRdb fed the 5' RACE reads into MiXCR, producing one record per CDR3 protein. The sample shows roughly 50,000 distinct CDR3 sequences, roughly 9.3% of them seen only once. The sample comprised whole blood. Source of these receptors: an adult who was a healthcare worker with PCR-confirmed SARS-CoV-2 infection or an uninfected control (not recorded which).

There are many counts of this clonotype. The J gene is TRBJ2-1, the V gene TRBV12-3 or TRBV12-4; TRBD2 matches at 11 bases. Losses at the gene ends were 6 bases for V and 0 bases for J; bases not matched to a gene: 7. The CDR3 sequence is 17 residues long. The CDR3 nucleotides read TGTGCCAGCAGCCGAAGACTAGCGGGGAGCTCCTACAATGAGCAGTTCTTC. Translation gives CASSRRLAGSSYNEQFF.

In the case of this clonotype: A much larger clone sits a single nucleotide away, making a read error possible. DNA of the CDR3: TGTGCCAGCAGCTTACATGGGGGCATTGAAGCTTTCTTT. Encoded protein: CASSLHGGIEAFF. The rearrangement uses TRBV7-2 and TRBJ1-1; perhaps TRBD1 as D (6 bases). The CDR3 covers 13 residues. Germline V gene sequence: CDR1 SGHTA, CDR2 FQGNSA. Trimming cost V 2 bases and J 7 bases, with 11 bases left between them.

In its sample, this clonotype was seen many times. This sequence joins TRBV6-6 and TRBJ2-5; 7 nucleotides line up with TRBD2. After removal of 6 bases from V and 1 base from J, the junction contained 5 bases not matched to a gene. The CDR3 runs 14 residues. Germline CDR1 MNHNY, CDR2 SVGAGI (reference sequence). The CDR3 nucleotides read TGTGCCAGCAGCCTCTCTAGCGGCCAAGAGACCCAGTACTTC. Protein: CASSLSSGQETQYF.

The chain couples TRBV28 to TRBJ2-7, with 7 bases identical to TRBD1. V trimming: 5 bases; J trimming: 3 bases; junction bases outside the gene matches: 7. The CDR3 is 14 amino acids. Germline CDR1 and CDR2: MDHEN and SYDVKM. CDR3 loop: CASSPTGQNYEQYF. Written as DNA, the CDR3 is TGTGCCAGCAGTCCGACGGGACAGAACTACGAGCAGTACTTC.

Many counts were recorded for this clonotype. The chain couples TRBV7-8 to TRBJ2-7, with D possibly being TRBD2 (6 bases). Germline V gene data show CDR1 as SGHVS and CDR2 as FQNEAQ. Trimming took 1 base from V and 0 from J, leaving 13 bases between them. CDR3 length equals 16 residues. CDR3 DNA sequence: TGTGCCAGCAGCTTAGGGCTAGCGCTGAACTCCTACGAGCAGTACTTC. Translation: CASSLGLALNSYEQYF. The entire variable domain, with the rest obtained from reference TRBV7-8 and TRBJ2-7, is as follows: GAGVSQSPRYKVAKRGQDVALRCDPISGHVSLFWYQQALGQGPEFLTYFQNEAQLDKSGLPSDRFFAERPEGSVSTLKIQRTQQEDSAVYLCASSLGLALNSYEQYFGPGTRLTVT.